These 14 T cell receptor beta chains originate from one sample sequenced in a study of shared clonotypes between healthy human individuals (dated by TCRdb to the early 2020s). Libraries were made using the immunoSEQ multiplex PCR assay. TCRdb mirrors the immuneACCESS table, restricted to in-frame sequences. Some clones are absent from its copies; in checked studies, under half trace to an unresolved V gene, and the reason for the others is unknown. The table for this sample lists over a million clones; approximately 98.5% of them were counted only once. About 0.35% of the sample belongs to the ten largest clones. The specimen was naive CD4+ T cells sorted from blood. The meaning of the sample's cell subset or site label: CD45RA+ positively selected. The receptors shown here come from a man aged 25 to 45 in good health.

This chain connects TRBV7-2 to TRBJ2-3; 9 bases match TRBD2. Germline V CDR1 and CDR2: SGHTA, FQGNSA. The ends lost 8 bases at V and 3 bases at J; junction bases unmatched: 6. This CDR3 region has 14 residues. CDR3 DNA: TGTGCCAGCGTTTGGCGGGGGGGAACAGATACGCAGTATTTT. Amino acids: CASVWRGGTDTQYF. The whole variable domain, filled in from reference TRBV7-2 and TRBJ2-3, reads GAGVSQSPSNKVTEKGKDVELRCDPISGHTALYWYRQSLGQGLEFLIYFQGNSAPDKSGLPSDRFSAERTGGSVSTLTIQRTQQEDSAVYLCASVWRGGTDTQYFGPGTRLTVL.

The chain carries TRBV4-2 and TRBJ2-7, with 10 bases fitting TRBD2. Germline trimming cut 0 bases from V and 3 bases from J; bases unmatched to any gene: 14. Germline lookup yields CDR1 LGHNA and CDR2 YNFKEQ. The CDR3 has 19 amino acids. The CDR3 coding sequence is TGTGCCAGCAGCCAAGATAGCCCTAGCGGGAGTGTTACGGGCTACGAGCAGTACTTC. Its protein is CASSQDSPSGSVTGYEQYF.

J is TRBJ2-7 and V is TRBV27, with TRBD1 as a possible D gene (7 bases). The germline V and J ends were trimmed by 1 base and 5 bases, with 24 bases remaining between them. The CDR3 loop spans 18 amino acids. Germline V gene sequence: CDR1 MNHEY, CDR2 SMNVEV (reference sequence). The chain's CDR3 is CASSLLPASRGAYHEQYF. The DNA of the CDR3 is TGTGCCAGCAGTTTATTACCCGCCTCCAGGGGGGCTTACCACGAGCAGTACTTC.

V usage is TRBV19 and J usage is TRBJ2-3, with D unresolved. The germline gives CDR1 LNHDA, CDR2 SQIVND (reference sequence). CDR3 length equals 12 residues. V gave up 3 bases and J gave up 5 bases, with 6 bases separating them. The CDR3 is CASSMPRDTQYF. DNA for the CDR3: TGTGCCAGTAGTATGCCGAGAGATACGCAGTATTTT.

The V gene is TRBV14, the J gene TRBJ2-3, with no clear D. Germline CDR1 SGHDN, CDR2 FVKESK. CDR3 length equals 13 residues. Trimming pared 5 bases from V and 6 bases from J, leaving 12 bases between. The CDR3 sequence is CASSSVRADTQYF. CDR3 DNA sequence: TGTGCCAGCAGCTCCGTCCGGGCCGATACGCAGTATTTT.

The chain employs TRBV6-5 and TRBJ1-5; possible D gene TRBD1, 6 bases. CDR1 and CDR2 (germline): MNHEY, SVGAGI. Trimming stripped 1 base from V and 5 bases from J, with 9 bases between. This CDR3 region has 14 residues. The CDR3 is CASSYLGADQPQHF. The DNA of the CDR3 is TGTGCCAGCAGTTACTTGGGGGCGGATCAGCCCCAGCATTTT.

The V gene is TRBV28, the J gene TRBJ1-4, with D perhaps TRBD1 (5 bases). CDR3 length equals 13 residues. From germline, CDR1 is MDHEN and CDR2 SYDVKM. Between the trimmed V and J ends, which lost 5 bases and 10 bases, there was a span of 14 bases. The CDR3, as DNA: TGTGCCAGCAGTCCCCAGGGAGGGAGAAAACTGTTTTTT. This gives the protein CASSPQGGRKLFF.

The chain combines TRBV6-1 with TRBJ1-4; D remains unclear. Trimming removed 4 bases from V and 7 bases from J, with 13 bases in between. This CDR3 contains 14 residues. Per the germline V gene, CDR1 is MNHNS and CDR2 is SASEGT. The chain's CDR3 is CASSVSPRSEKLFF. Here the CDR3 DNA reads TGTGCCAGCAGTGTTAGCCCACGGTCTGAAAAACTGTTTTTT.

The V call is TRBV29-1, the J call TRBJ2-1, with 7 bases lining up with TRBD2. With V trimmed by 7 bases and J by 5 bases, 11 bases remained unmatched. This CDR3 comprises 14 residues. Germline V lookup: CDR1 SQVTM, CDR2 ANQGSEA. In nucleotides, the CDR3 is TGCAGCGCCCAAAGGCTAGGGAGGGACAATGAGCAGTTCTTC. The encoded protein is CSAQRLGRDNEQFF.

The CDR3: CASSLVRAGKRNYGYTF. CDR3 coding DNA: TGTGCCAGCAGTTTAGTTAGGGCAGGGAAACGTAACTATGGCTACACCTTC. The chain combines TRBV28 with TRBJ1-2; D perhaps matches TRBD1 (5 bases). The CDR3 consists of 17 residues. The V end lost 2 bases, the J end lost 1 base, and 17 bases lay between the germline ends. Looked up from germline, CDR1 is MDHEN and CDR2 is SYDVKM.

The CDR3 reads CASSYGVKSTDTQYF. As DNA, the CDR3 is TGTGCCAGCAGCTACGGGGTCAAAAGCACAGATACGCAGTATTTT. The V and J genes are TRBV6-5 and TRBJ2-3; D is perhaps TRBD2 (5 bases). There are 15 residues in the CDR3. The germline V gene encodes CDR1 MNHEY and CDR2 SVGAGI. V shed 6 bases and J shed 0 bases, with 13 bases lying between them.

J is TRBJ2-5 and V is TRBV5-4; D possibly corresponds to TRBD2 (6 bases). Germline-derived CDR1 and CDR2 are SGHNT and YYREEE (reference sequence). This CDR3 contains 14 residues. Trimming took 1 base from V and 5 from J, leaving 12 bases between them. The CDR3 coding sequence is TGTGCCAGCAGCTTGTCTGCGGGACGGGAGACCCAGTACTTC. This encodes CASSLSAGRETQYF.

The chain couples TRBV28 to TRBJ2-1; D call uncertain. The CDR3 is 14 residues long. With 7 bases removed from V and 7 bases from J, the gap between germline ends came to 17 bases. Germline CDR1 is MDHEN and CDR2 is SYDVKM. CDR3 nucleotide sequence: TGTGCCAGCACTTTTTTTGTCGGAGAGAATGAGCAGTTCTTC. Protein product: CASTFFVGENEQFF.

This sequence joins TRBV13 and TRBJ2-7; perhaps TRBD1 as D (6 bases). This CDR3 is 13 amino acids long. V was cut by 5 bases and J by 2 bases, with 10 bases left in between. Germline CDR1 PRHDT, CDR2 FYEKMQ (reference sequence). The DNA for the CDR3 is TGTGCCAGCAGCCCCCGGACAGCCTACGAGCAGTACTTC. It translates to CASSPRTAYEQYF.